This T cell receptor beta chain was recorded in a study of PD-L1 blockade in urothelial cancer. Study overall: Prior exposure to chemotherapy in patients amounted to 0 to 3 regimens received. Analysis of blood occurred 3 weeks (second dose) and 6 weeks after treatment start.

This CDR3 is 14 amino acids long. J lost 6 bases, V lost 3 bases, and 6 bases had no gene match. From germline, CDR1 is SGHAT and CDR2 FQNNGV. Produced via immunoSEQ multiplex PCR; TCRdb's table is partial and in-frame only. The table lists around 100,000 clones, more than 75% of them singletons, with about 2% in the top ten. The time point here: pretreatment peripheral blood. This material consisted of PBMCs, taken around atezolizumab (anti-PD-L1) treatment. The clonotype was recovered from a man aged 55 to 70 with urothelial cancer. The chain couples TRBV11-2 to TRBJ2-7; 9 bases line up with TRBD2. The CDR3 nucleotides read TGTGCCAGCAGCTTCCTTTTGCGGGGGGGCGAGCAGTACTTC. It is translated as CASSFLLRGGEQYF.